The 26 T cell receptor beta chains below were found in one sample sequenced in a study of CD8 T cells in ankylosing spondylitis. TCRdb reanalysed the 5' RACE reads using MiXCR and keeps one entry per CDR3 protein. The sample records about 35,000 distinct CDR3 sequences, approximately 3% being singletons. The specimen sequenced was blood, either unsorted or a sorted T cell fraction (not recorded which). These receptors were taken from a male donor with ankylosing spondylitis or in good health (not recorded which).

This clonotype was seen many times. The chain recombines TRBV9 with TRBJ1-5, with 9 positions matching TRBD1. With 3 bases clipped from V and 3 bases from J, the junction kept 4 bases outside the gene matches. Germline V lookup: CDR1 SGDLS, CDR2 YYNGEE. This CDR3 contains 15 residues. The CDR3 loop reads CASSATGGHNQPQHF. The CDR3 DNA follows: TGTGCCAGCAGCGCGACAGGGGGACACAATCAGCCCCAGCATTTT.

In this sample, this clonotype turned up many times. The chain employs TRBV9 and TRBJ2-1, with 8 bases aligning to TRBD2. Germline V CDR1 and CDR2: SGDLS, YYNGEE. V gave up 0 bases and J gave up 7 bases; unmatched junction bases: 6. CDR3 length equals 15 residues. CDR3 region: CASSVEGLGGNEQFF. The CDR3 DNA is TGTGCCAGCAGCGTAGAGGGACTAGGGGGAAATGAGCAGTTCTTC.

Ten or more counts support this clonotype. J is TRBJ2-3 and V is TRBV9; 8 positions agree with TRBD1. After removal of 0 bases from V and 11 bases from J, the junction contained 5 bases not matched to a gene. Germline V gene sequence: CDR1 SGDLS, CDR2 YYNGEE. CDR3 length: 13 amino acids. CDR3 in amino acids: CASSVGGQGEQYF. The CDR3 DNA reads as TGTGCCAGCAGCGTAGGAGGACAGGGAGAGCAGTATTTT.

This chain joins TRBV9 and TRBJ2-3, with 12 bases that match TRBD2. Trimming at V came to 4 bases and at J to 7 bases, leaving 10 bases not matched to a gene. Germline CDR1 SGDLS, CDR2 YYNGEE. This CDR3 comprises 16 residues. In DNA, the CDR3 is TGTGCCAGCAGCCCCCATCTAGCGGGGGGGCCGAATACGCAGTATTTT. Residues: CASSPHLAGGPNTQYF.

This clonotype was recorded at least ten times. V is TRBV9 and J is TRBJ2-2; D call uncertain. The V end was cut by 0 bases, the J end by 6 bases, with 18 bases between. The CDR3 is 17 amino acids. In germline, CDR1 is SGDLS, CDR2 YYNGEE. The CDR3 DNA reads TGTGCCAGCAGCGTAGGCCCCAGTAGCCCTAAATCCGGGGAGCTGTTTTTT. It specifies CASSVGPSSPKSGELFF.

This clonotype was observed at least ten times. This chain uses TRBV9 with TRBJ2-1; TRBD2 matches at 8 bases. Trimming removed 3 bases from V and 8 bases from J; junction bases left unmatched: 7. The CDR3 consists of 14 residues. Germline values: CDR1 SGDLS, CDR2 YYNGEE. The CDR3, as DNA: TGTGCCAGCAGCGAGGCCGGGACTAGTTATGAGCAGTTCTTC. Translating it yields CASSEAGTSYEQFF.

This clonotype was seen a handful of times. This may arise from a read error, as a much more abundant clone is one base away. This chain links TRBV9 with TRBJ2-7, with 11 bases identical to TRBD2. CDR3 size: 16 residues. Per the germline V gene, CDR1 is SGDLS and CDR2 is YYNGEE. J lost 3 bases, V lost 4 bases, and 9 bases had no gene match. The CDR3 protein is CASSPGNGTSGYEQYV. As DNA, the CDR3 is TGTGCCAGCAGCCCCGGGAACGGGACTAGCGGCTACGAGCAGTACGTC.

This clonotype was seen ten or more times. CDR3 DNA sequence: TGTGCCAGCAGCTTCTCGGCAGATACGCAGTATTTT. This sequence encodes CASSFSADTQYF. The chain carries TRBV9 and TRBJ2-3; the D is unclear. Trimming removed 4 bases from V and 4 bases from J, with 7 bases in between. Germline CDR1 reads SGDLS; CDR2 reads YYNGEE. The CDR3 has 12 amino acids. Together with reference TRBV9 and TRBJ2-3, the CDR3 gives the full variable domain: DSGVTQTPKHLITATGQRVTLRCSPRSGDLSVYWYQQSLDQGLQFLIQYYNGEERAKGNILERFSAQQFPDLHSELNLSSLELGDSALYFCASSFSADTQYFGPGTRLTVL.

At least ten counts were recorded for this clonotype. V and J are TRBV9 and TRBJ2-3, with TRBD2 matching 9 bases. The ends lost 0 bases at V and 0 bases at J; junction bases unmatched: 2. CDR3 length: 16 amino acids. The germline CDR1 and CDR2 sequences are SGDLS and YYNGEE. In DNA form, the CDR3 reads TGTGCCAGCAGCGTAGGACTAGCGGAAAGCACAGATACGCAGTATTTT. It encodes CASSVGLAESTDTQYF.

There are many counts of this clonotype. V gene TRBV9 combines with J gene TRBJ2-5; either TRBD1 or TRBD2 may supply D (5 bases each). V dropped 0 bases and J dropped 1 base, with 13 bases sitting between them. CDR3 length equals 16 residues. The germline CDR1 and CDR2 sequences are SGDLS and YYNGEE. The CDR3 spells CASSVGPAGTQETQYF. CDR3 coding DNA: TGTGCCAGCAGCGTAGGGCCCGCAGGGACCCAAGAGACCCAGTACTTC. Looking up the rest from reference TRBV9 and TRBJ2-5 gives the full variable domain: DSGVTQTPKHLITATGQRVTLRCSPRSGDLSVYWYQQSLDQGLQFLIQYYNGEERAKGNILERFSAQQFPDLHSELNLSSLELGDSALYFCASSVGPAGTQETQYFGPGTRLLVL.

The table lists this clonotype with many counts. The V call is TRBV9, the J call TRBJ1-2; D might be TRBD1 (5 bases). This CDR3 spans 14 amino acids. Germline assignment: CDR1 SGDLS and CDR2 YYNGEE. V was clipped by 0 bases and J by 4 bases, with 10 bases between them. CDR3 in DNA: TGTGCCAGCAGCGTAGCGGAGGGACTCTATGGCTACACCTTC. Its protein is CASSVAEGLYGYTF.

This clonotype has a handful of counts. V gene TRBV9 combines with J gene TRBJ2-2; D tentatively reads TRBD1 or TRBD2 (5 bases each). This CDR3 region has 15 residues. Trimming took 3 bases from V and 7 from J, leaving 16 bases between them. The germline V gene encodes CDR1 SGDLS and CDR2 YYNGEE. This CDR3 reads CASSAGTLANGELFF. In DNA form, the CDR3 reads TGTGCCAGCAGCGCCGGGACCTTGGCTAACGGGGAGCTGTTTTTT.

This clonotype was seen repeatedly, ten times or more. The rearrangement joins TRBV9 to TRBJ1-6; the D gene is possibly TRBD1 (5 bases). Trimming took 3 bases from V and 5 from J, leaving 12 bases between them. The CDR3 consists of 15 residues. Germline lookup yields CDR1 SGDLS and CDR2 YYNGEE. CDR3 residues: CASSAGDRNNSPLHF. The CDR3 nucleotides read TGTGCCAGCAGCGCGGGGGACCGCAATAATTCACCCCTCCACTTT.

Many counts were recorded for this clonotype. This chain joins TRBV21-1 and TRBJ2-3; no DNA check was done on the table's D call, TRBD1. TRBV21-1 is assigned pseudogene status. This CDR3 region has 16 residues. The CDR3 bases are TGTGCCAGCAGCAATATCCGGGGGGCGGGTTCGGATACGCAGTATTTT. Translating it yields CASSNIRGAGSDTQYF.

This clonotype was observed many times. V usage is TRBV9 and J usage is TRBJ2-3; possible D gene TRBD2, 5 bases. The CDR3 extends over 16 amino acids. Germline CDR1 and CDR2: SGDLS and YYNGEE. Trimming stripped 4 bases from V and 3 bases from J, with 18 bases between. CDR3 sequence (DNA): TGTGCCAGCAGCTTTCAGCCTAGCTATGGGACAGATACGCAGTATTTT. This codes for CASSFQPSYGTDTQYF.

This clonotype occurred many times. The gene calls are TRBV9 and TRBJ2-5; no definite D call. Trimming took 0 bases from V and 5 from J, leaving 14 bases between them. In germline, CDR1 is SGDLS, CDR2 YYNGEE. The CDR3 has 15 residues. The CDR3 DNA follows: TGTGCCAGCAGCGTAGCTGGTGGGCCCGTGGAGACCCAGTACTTC. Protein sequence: CASSVAGGPVETQYF.

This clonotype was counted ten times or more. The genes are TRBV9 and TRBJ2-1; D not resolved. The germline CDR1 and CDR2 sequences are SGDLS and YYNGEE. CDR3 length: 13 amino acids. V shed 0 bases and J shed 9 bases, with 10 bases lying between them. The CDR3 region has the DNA TGTGCCAGCAGCGTAGCGGTACTGGGTGAGCAGTTCTTC. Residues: CASSVAVLGEQFF.

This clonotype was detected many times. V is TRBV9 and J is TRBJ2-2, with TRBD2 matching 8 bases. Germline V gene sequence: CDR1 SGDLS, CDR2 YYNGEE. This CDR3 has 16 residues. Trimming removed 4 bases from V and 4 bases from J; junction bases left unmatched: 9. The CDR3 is CASSSSGSARTGELFF. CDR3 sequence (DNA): TGTGCCAGCAGCTCAAGCGGGAGTGCCCGCACCGGGGAGCTGTTTTTT.

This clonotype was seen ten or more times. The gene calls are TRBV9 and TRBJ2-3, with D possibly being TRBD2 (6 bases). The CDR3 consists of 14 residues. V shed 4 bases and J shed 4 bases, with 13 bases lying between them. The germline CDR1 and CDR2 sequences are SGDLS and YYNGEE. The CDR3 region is CASSIRELADTQYF. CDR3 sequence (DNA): TGTGCCAGCAGCATTCGGGAGCTAGCAGATACGCAGTATTTT.

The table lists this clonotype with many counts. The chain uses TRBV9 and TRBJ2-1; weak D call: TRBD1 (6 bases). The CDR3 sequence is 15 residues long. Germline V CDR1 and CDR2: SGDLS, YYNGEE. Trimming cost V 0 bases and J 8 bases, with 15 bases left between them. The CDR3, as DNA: TGTGCCAGCAGCGTAGGAGGGGGACCGGTCGATGAGCAGTTCTTC. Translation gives CASSVGGGPVDEQFF.

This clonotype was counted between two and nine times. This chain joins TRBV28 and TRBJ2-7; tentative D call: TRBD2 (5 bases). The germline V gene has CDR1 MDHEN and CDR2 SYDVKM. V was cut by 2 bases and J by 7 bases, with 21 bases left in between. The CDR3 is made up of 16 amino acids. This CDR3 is CASSLLQVAKTGEQYV. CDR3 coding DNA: TGTGCCAGCAGTTTACTTCAAGTGGCCAAAACGGGGGAGCAGTACGTC.

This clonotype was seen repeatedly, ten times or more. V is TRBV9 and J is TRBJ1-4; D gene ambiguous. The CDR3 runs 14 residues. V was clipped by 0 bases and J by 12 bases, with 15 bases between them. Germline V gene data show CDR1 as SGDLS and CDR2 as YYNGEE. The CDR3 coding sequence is TGTGCCAGCAGCGTAGAGCCCGTACCAGGAGAACTGTTTTTT. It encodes CASSVEPVPGELFF.

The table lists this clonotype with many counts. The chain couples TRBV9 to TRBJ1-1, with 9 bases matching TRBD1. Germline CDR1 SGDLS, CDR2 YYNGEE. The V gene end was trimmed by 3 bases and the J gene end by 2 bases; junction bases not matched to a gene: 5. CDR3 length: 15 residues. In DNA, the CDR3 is TGTGCCAGCAGCGCCCGACAGGGGGGTAACACTGAAGCTTTCTTT. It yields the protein CASSARQGGNTEAFF.

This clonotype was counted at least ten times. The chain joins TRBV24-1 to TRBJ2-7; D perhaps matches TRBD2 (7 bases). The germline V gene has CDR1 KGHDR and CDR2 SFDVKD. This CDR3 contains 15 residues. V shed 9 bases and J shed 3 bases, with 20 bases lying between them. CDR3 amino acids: CATAGAGRLLYEQYV. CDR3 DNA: TGTGCCACCGCGGGGGCGGGCCGGCTTCTCTACGAGCAGTACGTC.

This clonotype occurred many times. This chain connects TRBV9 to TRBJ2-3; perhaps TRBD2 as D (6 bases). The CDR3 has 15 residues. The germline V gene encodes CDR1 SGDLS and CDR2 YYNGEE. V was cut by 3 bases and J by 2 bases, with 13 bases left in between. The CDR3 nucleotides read TGTGCCAGCAGCGGGGGGGTGGTATTCACAGATACGCAGTATTTT. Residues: CASSGGVVFTDTQYF.

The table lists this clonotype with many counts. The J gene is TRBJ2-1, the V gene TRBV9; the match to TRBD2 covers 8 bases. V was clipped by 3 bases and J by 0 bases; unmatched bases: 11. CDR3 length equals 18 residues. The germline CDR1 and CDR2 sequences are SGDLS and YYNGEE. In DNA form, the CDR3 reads TGTGCCAGCAGCGCAGGGACTGGGACTAGAAGCTCCTACAATGAGCAGTTCTTC. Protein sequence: CASSAGTGTRSSYNEQFF.